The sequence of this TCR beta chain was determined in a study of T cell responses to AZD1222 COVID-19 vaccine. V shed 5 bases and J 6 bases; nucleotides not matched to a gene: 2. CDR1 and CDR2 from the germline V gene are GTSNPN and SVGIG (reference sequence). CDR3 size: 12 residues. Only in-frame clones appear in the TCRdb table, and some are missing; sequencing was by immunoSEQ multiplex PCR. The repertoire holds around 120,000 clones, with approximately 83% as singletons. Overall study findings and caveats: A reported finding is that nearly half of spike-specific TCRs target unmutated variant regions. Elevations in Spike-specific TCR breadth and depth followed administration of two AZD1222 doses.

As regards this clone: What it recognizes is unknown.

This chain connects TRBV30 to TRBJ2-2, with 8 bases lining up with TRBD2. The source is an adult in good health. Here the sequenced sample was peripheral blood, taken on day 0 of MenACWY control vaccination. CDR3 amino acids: CAWGLAPGELFF. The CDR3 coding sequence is TGTGCCTGGGGACTAGCCCCCGGGGAGCTGTTTTTT. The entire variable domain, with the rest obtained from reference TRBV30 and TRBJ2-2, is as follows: SQTIHQWPATLVQPVGSPLSLECTVEGTSNPNLYWYRQAAGRGLQLLFYSVGIGQISSEVPQNLSASRPQDRQFILSSKKLLLSDSGFYLCAWGLAPGELFFGEGSRLTVL.